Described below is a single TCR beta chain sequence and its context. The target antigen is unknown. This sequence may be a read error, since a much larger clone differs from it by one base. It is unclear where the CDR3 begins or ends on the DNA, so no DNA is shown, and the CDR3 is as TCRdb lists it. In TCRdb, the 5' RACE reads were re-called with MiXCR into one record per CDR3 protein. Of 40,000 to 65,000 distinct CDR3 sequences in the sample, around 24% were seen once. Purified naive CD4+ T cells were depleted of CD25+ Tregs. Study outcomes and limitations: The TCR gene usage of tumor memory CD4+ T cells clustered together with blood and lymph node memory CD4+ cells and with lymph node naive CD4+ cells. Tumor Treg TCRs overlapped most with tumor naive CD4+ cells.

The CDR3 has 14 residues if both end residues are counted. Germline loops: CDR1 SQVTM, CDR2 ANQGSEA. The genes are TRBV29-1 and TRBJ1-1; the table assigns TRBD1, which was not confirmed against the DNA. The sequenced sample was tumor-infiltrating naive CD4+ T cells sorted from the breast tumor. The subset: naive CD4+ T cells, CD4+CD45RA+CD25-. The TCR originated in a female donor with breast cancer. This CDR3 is CSVGPGTGNTEACF.